The source of this T cell receptor (beta chain) is a study of cytomegalovirus exposure and HLA in healthy donors. A roughly 130-subject validation cohort, separate from the approximately 670-subject first cohort, supplied the donors. In regard to this clone: No antigen is known for it.

Looked up from germline, CDR1 is SEHNR and CDR2 is FQNEAQ (reference sequence). This CDR3 spans 15 amino acids. The ends were cut back, 5 bases at V and 4 bases at J, with 15 bases in the middle. Notes on the study in general: In vitro data verified a few CMV-associated chains as specific for CMV antigens.

Clones were read by immunoSEQ multiplex PCR, and TCRdb kept only the in-frame ones, dropping some. In the table there are roughly 130,000 clones, about 87% of which are singletons. The sequence was obtained from a young woman in good health and CMV-seropositive. The sequenced sample consisted of PBMCs. The V gene is TRBV7-9, the J gene TRBJ2-1; possibly TRBD2 for D (6 bases). CDR3 region: CASSAPGTGYNEQFF. CDR3 DNA: TGTGCCAGCAGCGCTCCCGGGACTGGATACAATGAGCAGTTCTTC.